The present T cell receptor beta chain was sequenced within a study of cytotoxic CD8 clonotypes in ibrutinib-treated CLL. Study-wide context: Included were approximately 10 relapsed/refractory and 15 treatment-naive patients, of whom 17 were IGHV unmutated.

Only a few counts were recorded for this clone. TCR beta library input comprised around 1.9 micrograms of genomic DNA from cryopreserved PBMCs. Depth targeted 1 in 200,000 to 1 in 1 million T cells, averaging approximately 9.3x coverage per clonotype. Profiling relied on immunoSEQ multiplex PCR, and the TCRdb table lists in-frame clones only, not all of them. Of 110,000 to 150,000 clones in the sample, roughly 76% were seen once. The sequencing here drew on PBMCs, taken after 24 months of ibrutinib treatment. This receptor was obtained from a human donor with chronic lymphocytic leukemia.

In nucleotides, the CDR3 is TGCGCCAGCAGACTGGGACCAGCGGACACTGAAGCTTTCTTT. Translation gives CASRLGPADTEAFF. This chain connects TRBV5-1 to TRBJ1-1; D perhaps matches TRBD1 (5 bases). Trimming removed 5 bases from V and 3 bases from J, with 14 bases in between. CDR3 length equals 14 residues. CDR1 SGHRS and CDR2 YFSETQ come from the germline V gene.